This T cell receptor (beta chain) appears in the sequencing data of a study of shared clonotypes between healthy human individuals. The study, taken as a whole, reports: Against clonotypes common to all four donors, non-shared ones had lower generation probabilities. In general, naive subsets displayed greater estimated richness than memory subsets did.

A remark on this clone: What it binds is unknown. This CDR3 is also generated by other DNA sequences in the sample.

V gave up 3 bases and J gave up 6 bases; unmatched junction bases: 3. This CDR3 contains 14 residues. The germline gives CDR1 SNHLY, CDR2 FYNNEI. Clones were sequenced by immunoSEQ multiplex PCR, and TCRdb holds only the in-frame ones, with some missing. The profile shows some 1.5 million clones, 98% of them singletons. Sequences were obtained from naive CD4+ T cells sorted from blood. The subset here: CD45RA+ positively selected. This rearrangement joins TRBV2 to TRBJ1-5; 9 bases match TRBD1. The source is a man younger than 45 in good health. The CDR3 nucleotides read TGTGCCAGCAGTGAGGGACAGGGAGGTCAGCCCCAGCATTTT. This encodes CASSEGQGGQPQHF.